The 22 T cell receptor beta chains below were found in one sample sequenced in a study of CD8 T cells in ankylosing spondylitis. TCRdb used MiXCR to reprocess the 5' RACE reads, holding one entry per CDR3 protein. The table has some 350,000 distinct CDR3 sequences, roughly 14% seen once. The sequenced sample was blood, either unsorted or a sorted T cell fraction (not recorded which). The receptors were gathered from a male donor with ankylosing spondylitis or in good health (not recorded which).

This chain joins TRBV6-5 and TRBJ1-5; no clear D gene. The germline CDR1 and CDR2 sequences are MNHEY and SVGAGI. The CDR3 totals 13 residues. Trimming stripped 2 bases from V and 5 bases from J, with 7 bases between. The CDR3 loop is CASSYGPYQPQHF. CDR3 nucleotide sequence: TGTGCCAGCAGTTACGGGCCTTATCAGCCCCAGCATTTT.

The J gene is TRBJ2-1, the V gene TRBV7-9; TRBD2 is a possible D gene (5 bases). CDR3 size: 15 residues. The germline V gene encodes CDR1 SEHNR and CDR2 FQNEAQ (reference sequence). Trimming took 2 bases from V and 10 from J, leaving 18 bases between them. The CDR3 bases are TGTGCCAGCAGCTTAAGAGGGAAGGAGACCAGGGAGCAGTTCTTC. It specifies CASSLRGKETREQFF.

In this sample, this clonotype turned up a few times. The gene calls are TRBV5-1 and TRBJ2-1; 8 nucleotides match TRBD1. CDR3 size: 14 residues. J lost 8 bases, V lost 6 bases, and 10 bases had no gene match. Germline V gene data show CDR1 as SGHRS and CDR2 as YFSETQ. CDR3 residues: CASIPTPGGDEQFF. The CDR3 DNA sequence: TGCGCCAGCATACCCACACCAGGGGGCGATGAGCAGTTCTTC.

This clonotype was seen only a few times. V and J are TRBV6-6 and TRBJ2-5, with D tentatively TRBD1 or TRBD2 (5 bases each). Germline loops: CDR1 MNHNY, CDR2 SVGAGI (reference sequence). The CDR3 extends over 13 amino acids. The V and J ends lost 3 bases and 5 bases respectively, with 10 bases between them. The CDR3 DNA reads as TGTGCCAGCAGTTATGAGGGGCGGGAGACCCAGTACTTC. This gives the protein CASSYEGRETQYF.

This clonotype was recorded at least ten times. The rearrangement joins TRBV6-1 to TRBJ2-1, with TRBD1 matching 9 bases. The CDR3 is 14 amino acids. CDR1 and CDR2 (germline): MNHNS, SASEGT. After removal of 8 bases from V and 2 bases from J, the junction contained 4 bases not matched to a gene. The CDR3 loop is CASGGTGPYNEQFF. Here the CDR3 DNA reads TGTGCCAGCGGAGGGACAGGGCCCTACAATGAGCAGTTCTTC.

CDR3 region: CASALQGIEYEQYF. In nucleotides, the CDR3 is TGTGCCAGCGCCCTTCAGGGCATTGAGTACGAGCAGTACTTC. The chain employs TRBV3-1 and TRBJ2-7; tentatively, D is TRBD1 (5 bases). Trimming pared 8 bases from V and 4 bases from J, leaving 18 bases between. CDR1 and CDR2 from the germline V gene are LGHDT and YNNKEL (reference sequence). This CDR3 has 14 residues.

The chain joins TRBV6-5 to TRBJ2-2, with TRBD2 matching over 8 bases. V was clipped by 0 bases and J by 2 bases; unmatched bases: 5. The CDR3 is made up of 17 amino acids. CDR1 and CDR2 from the germline V gene are MNHEY and SVGAGI. The CDR3 bases are TGTGCCAGCAGTTACTCAGGGCGGGGGGCAAACACCGGGGAGCTGTTTTTT. Its protein product is CASSYSGRGANTGELFF.

V is TRBV20-1 and J is TRBJ2-7; unclear D gene. V was pared by 5 bases and J by 4 bases, with 9 bases between. Germline CDR1 reads DFQATT; CDR2 reads SNEGSKA (reference sequence). This CDR3 contains 11 residues. CDR3 in DNA: TGCAGTGCTTACCACAGTTACGAGCAGTACTTC. Protein: CSAYHSYEQYF.

In its sample, this clonotype was seen a few times. V gene TRBV20-1 combines with J gene TRBJ2-5; D remains ambiguous. Germline V gene data show CDR1 as DFQATT and CDR2 as SNEGSKA (reference sequence). Between the trimmed V and J ends, which lost 4 bases and 5 bases, there was a span of 8 bases. CDR3 length: 11 residues. CDR3 DNA: TGCAGTGCTACAAACGGGGAGACCCAGTACTTC. Its translation is CSATNGETQYF.

This clonotype has just a few counts. The rearrangement uses TRBV4-1 and TRBJ2-2; D unresolved. V dropped 1 base and J dropped 5 bases, with 5 bases sitting between them. CDR3 length: 13 amino acids. Germline CDR1 reads MGHRA; CDR2 reads YSYEKL. The DNA of the CDR3 is TGCGCCAGCAGCCAAGGGATGACCGGGGAGCTGTTTTTT. This encodes CASSQGMTGELFF.

This clonotype showed up just a few times. The CDR3 DNA sequence: TGCAGCGCTGCAGAAAGCTCCTACGAGCAGTACTTC. This codes for CSAAESSYEQYF. This rearrangement joins TRBV29-1 to TRBJ2-7; D unclear. Trimming removed 7 bases at V and 0 bases at J, with 10 bases between. This CDR3 is 12 amino acids long. Looked up from germline, CDR1 is SQVTM and CDR2 is ANQGSEA.

The chain carries TRBV19 and TRBJ2-1; 13 bases fit TRBD2. Trimming at V came to 5 bases and at J to 8 bases, leaving 9 bases not matched to a gene. The CDR3 extends over 16 amino acids. Germline CDR1 LNHDA, CDR2 SQIVND (reference sequence). The CDR3 protein is CASSDQTSGGRYEQFF. CDR3 bases: TGTGCCAGTAGTGACCAGACTAGCGGGGGGCGCTATGAGCAGTTCTTC.

To note about this clonotype: Germline and junction disagree at one end, which may indicate a read error. The rearrangement uses TRBV29-1 and TRBJ2-7; 15 nucleotides align to TRBD2. CDR3 size: 15 residues. CDR1 is SQVTM, CDR2 ANQGSEA, per germline. The CDR3 is CSVGTSGGASNEQYF. As DNA, the CDR3 is TGCAGCGTTGGGACTAGCGGGGGGGCCTCCAACGAGCAGTACTTC.

The chain links TRBV27 to TRBJ1-5, with 7 bases identical to TRBD1. Germline lookup yields CDR1 MNHEY and CDR2 SMNVEV (reference sequence). The V segment lost 3 bases and the J segment 0 bases; nucleotides outside the gene matches: 2. This CDR3 comprises 15 residues. The CDR3 nucleotides are TGTGCCAGCAGTTTTGGGACAGATAGCAATCAGCCCCAGCATTTT. It yields the protein CASSFGTDSNQPQHF.

This CDR3 reads CSAGDFAYEQYF. The CDR3 DNA is TGCAGTGCTGGGGACTTCGCCTACGAGCAGTACTTC. This chain uses TRBV20-1 with TRBJ2-7; D may be TRBD2 (6 bases). The CDR3 runs 12 residues. Per germline, CDR1 DFQATT and CDR2 SNEGSKA (reference sequence). The V end was cut by 5 bases, the J end by 2 bases, with 10 bases between.

The chain carries TRBV5-1 and TRBJ1-2; 8 bases align to TRBD1. Germline V gives CDR1 SGHRS, CDR2 YFSETQ. With 0 bases clipped from V and 4 bases from J, the junction kept 11 bases outside the gene matches. The CDR3 has 17 residues. Written as DNA, the CDR3 is TGCGCCAGCAGCTTGGGCCGGCCGGGACAGGTTTCCTATGGCTACACCTTC. This sequence encodes CASSLGRPGQVSYGYTF.

This rearrangement joins TRBV4-1 to TRBJ1-1; TRBD1 aligns across 7 bases. CDR1 is MGHRA, CDR2 YSYEKL, per germline. The CDR3 covers 18 residues. V dropped 0 bases and J dropped 1; count of bases not matched to a gene: 11. Here the CDR3 DNA reads TGCGCCAGCAGCCAAGAGGGTGGAGGGGGCTTCGCGAACACTGAAGCTTTCTTT. It encodes CASSQEGGGGFANTEAFF.

The rearrangement uses TRBV2 and TRBJ1-6; D is unresolved. Germline CDR1 and CDR2: SNHLY and FYNNEI. The CDR3 has 14 residues. Trimming removed 7 bases at V and 3 bases at J, with 10 bases between. The CDR3, as DNA: TGTGCCAGCACCGAGGGAGACTATAATTCACCCCTCCACTTT. This translates into CASTEGDYNSPLHF.

The chain recombines TRBV5-1 with TRBJ2-7, with D perhaps matching TRBD2 (5 bases). Germline V lookup: CDR1 SGHRS, CDR2 YFSETQ. The germline V and J ends were trimmed by 2 bases and 0 bases, with 6 bases remaining between them. The CDR3 has 13 amino acids. The CDR3 loop reads CASSFEGSYEQYF. The CDR3, as DNA: TGCGCCAGCAGCTTCGAGGGCTCCTACGAGCAGTACTTC.

This chain joins TRBV5-1 and TRBJ2-1, with D uncertain. The germline CDR1 and CDR2 sequences are SGHRS and YFSETQ. V was clipped by 3 bases and J by 0 bases, with 10 bases between them. The CDR3 contains 15 residues. The CDR3 DNA sequence: TGCGCCAGCAGCTCCGGTCCTGACTCCTACAATGAGCAGTTCTTC. This sequence encodes CASSSGPDSYNEQFF.

The sample holds a few counts of this clonotype. V and J are TRBV7-2 and TRBJ2-1, with D perhaps matching TRBD2 (7 bases). Germline V gene lookup returns CDR1 SGHTA and CDR2 FQGNSA. CDR3 length: 14 amino acids. Trimming shortened V by 7 bases and J by 10 bases, and 20 bases separated the two germline ends. The CDR3 sequence is CASTLRPAGAEQFF. The CDR3 DNA reads as TGTGCCAGCACCCTGAGGCCGGCGGGGGCGGAGCAGTTCTTC.

The chain recombines TRBV5-1 with TRBJ2-1; 12 bases fit TRBD2. The germline V gene has CDR1 SGHRS and CDR2 YFSETQ. The CDR3 has 15 amino acids. Trimming cost V 5 bases and J 10 bases; bases outside gene matches: 10. The CDR3 here is CASRETSGSLGEQFF. For the CDR3, the DNA is TGCGCCAGCAGGGAGACTAGCGGGAGTCTTGGCGAGCAGTTCTTC.